This T cell receptor (beta chain) is from a study of shared clonotypes between healthy human individuals. Germline values: CDR1 MDHEN, CDR2 SYDVKM. CDR3 length: 12 residues. V lost 5 bases and J 2 bases, leaving 6 bases between the germline ends. Concerning this clone itself: The sample contains more than one DNA sequence encoding this CDR3.

The repertoire was sequenced with immunoSEQ multiplex PCR; TCRdb's copy has only in-frame clones and lacks some. The table lists approximately 2,000,000 clones, 85% to 95% of them singletons, with 0.3% to 0.45% in the top ten. This TCR derives from a young man in good health. Some clones in this sample may be carry-over from other donors' samples. This chain uses TRBV28 with TRBJ2-5; D unclear. The sequencing sample was made of naive CD4+ T cells from PBMCs. Subset: CD45RA+ positively selected. This chain's CDR3 is CASSRQQETQYF. Written as DNA, the CDR3 is TGTGCCAGCAGTAGGCAGCAAGAGACCCAGTACTTC. Full variable domain (remainder filled in from reference TRBV28 and TRBJ2-5): DVKVTQSSRYLVKRTGEKVFLECVQDMDHENMFWYRQDPGLGLRLIYFSYDVKMKEKGDIPEGYSVSREKKERFSLILESASTNQTSMYLCASSRQQETQYFGPGTRLLVL.